Following are 25 T cell receptor beta chains from one sample sequenced in a study of blood T cell repertoires in COVID-19. Some clones are missing from TCRdb's copy, which holds only in-frame ones; the method was immunoSEQ multiplex PCR. The repertoire holds about 70,000 clones, with 86% as singletons. Sample: peripheral blood. These receptors came from an older man with active COVID-19.

Here the CDR3 reads CASGRTDTQYF. The CDR3 region has the DNA TGTGCCAGCGGGCGTACAGATACGCAGTATTTT. The chain uses TRBV6-5 and TRBJ2-3; D gene uncertain. The CDR3 sequence is 11 residues long. V dropped 8 bases and J dropped 3 bases, with 6 bases sitting between them. From germline, CDR1 is MNHEY and CDR2 SVGAGI.

The V gene is TRBV2, the J gene TRBJ2-6, with a weak D call TRBD1 (5 bases). The CDR3 has 16 residues. V was pared by 4 bases and J by 0 bases, with 10 bases between. Germline lookup yields CDR1 SNHLY and CDR2 FYNNEI. The CDR3 region is CASSGQGSSGANVLTF. The CDR3 DNA is TGTGCCAGCAGTGGGCAGGGATCCTCTGGGGCCAACGTCCTGACTTTC.

This chain connects TRBV12-3 or TRBV12-4 to TRBJ2-5; maybe TRBD1 (5 bases). The germline V and J ends were trimmed by 5 bases and 9 bases, with 13 bases remaining between them. The length of the CDR3 is 12 residues. The DNA of the CDR3 is TGTGCCAGCAGTCCCCCCTTAGGGGCCCAGTACTTC. This codes for CASSPPLGAQYF.

This chain uses TRBV7-2 with TRBJ2-5, with 8 bases aligning to TRBD2. V trimming: 5 bases; J trimming: 2 bases; junction bases outside the gene matches: 4. This CDR3 contains 14 residues. CDR1 is SGHTA, CDR2 FQGNSA, per germline. In DNA, the CDR3 is TGTGCCAGCAGCCCAGGGACTAGTCAAGAGACCCAGTACTTC. Translating gives CASSPGTSQETQYF.

The chain carries TRBV28 and TRBJ1-1; 10 nucleotides match TRBD1. J lost 11 bases, V lost 8 bases, and 17 bases had no gene match. The CDR3 covers 15 residues. Per germline, CDR1 MDHEN and CDR2 SYDVKM. CDR3 loop: CASSLGQGGRGWAFF. CDR3 nucleotide sequence: TGTGCCAGCTCCCTCGGACAGGGGGGACGGGGCTGGGCTTTCTTT.

The rearrangement uses TRBV27 and TRBJ2-3, with 7 bases aligning to TRBD1. CDR1 is MNHEY and CDR2 is SMNVEV in the germline V gene (reference sequence). V trimming: 5 bases; J trimming: 10 bases; junction bases outside the gene matches: 24. This CDR3 is 18 amino acids long. CDR3 protein: CASSPTPTTGLHFDAQYF. The CDR3 coding sequence is TGTGCCAGCAGTCCAACCCCAACGACAGGGCTGCACTTTGATGCGCAGTATTTT.

The gene calls are TRBV28 and TRBJ2-1, with 10 bases lining up with TRBD2. The CDR3 runs to 16 residues. CDR1 is MDHEN, CDR2 SYDVKM, per germline. The ends lost 5 bases at V and 2 bases at J; junction bases unmatched: 6. CDR3 region: CASSPLAGVTYNEQFF. The CDR3 bases are TGTGCCAGCAGTCCGCTAGCGGGAGTCACCTACAATGAGCAGTTCTTC.

The genes are TRBV24-1 and TRBJ2-1; 9 bases are shared with TRBD2. Unmatched junction bases numbered 7, after V lost 10 bases and J lost 4 bases. The CDR3 spans 14 residues. The germline gives CDR1 KGHDR, CDR2 SFDVKD. For the CDR3, the DNA is TGTGCCACAGTAGCGGGAGCTGGGTACAATGAGCAGTTCTTC. This codes for CATVAGAGYNEQFF.

The J gene is TRBJ2-7, the V gene TRBV27, with 8 nucleotides matching TRBD2. CDR3 length equals 14 residues. Germline CDR1 and CDR2: MNHEY and SMNVEV (reference sequence). J lost 4 bases, V lost 3 bases, and 5 bases had no gene match. In DNA, the CDR3 is TGTGCCAGCAGTTTGAGTTCGGGAGGGTACGAGCAGTACTTC. Translation gives CASSLSSGGYEQYF.

With respect to this clone: This sample includes further DNA sequences coding for the same CDR3. V usage is TRBV5-1 and J usage is TRBJ2-5; D is possibly TRBD2 (6 bases). The ends were cut back, 4 bases at V and 4 bases at J, with 11 bases in the middle. Germline V gives CDR1 SGHRS, CDR2 YFSETQ. The CDR3 runs to 13 residues. CDR3 in amino acids: CASSPRAGETQYF. The CDR3 bases are TGCGCCAGCAGCCCGCGAGCGGGAGAGACCCAGTACTTC.

The rearrangement joins TRBV9 to TRBJ2-6; a weak D match, TRBD2 (6 bases). This CDR3 has 14 amino acids. Trimming shortened V by 3 bases and J by 2 bases, and 6 bases separated the two germline ends. Looked up from germline, CDR1 is SGDLS and CDR2 is YYNGEE. CDR3 nucleotides: TGTGCCAGCAGCGGGAGGGCTGGGGCCAACGTCCTGACTTTC. Protein: CASSGRAGANVLTF.

The chain uses TRBV7-2 and TRBJ2-1; 8 positions agree with TRBD2. Germline CDR1 is SGHTA and CDR2 is FQGNSA. Losses at the gene ends were 0 bases for V and 6 bases for J; bases not matched to a gene: 10. This CDR3 has 17 residues. In DNA form, the CDR3 reads TGTGCCAGCAGCTTAGCGCTGTCCCCCCGGGGGGGCAATGAGCAGTTCTTC. It encodes CASSLALSPRGGNEQFF.

CDR3 loop: CASSKVGGDPMEAFF. The CDR3, as DNA: TGTGCCAGCAGCAAAGTGGGGGGGGACCCCATGGAAGCTTTCTTT. The chain carries TRBV21-1 and TRBJ1-1. TRBV21-1 is marked as a pseudogene. This CDR3 has 15 residues.

The chain uses TRBV28 and TRBJ2-7; TRBD2 aligns across 15 bases. Losses at the gene ends were 6 bases for V and 6 bases for J; bases not matched to a gene: 15. Germline values: CDR1 MDHEN, CDR2 SYDVKM. The CDR3 totals 18 residues. CDR3 loop: CASSRTSGGARGWGEQYF. The CDR3 coding sequence is TGTGCCAGCAGCCGGACTAGCGGGGGGGCCCGGGGTTGGGGCGAGCAGTACTTC.

The rearrangement uses TRBV24-1 and TRBJ2-3; TRBD1 is a possible D gene (7 bases). Germline V gene sequence: CDR1 KGHDR, CDR2 SFDVKD. CDR3 length: 15 amino acids. Trimming removed 4 bases from V and 5 bases from J, with 15 bases in between. The CDR3 coding sequence is TGTGCCACCAGTGACCCCAGGGGGGTGGGAGATACGCAGTATTTT. Protein product: CATSDPRGVGDTQYF.

V and J are TRBV6-1 and TRBJ1-2; TRBD1 might be the D (6 bases). Germline V gene data show CDR1 as MNHNS and CDR2 as SASEGT. The CDR3 has 15 residues. V lost 3 bases to trimming and J lost 5 bases, with 16 bases between them. The CDR3 here is CASSEGSGGLYGYTF. CDR3 nucleotides: TGTGCCAGCAGTGAGGGGTCCGGGGGGCTTTATGGCTACACCTTC.

V and J are TRBV30 and TRBJ2-1; 14 nucleotides match TRBD2. With 1 base clipped from V and 7 bases from J, the junction kept 6 bases outside the gene matches. The germline V gene has CDR1 GTSNPN and CDR2 SVGIG (reference sequence). The CDR3 extends over 16 amino acids. CDR3 amino acids: CAWSGGLAGGGNEQFF. CDR3 nucleotides: TGTGCCTGGAGTGGCGGACTAGCGGGAGGAGGGAATGAGCAGTTCTTC.

CDR3 DNA sequence: TGTGCCAGCAGTGGGGACAGGTGGACTGAAGCTTTCTTT. Its translation is CASSGDRWTEAFF. This chain uses TRBV6-2 or TRBV6-3 with TRBJ1-1, with 8 bases matching TRBD1. Per the germline V gene, CDR1 is MNHEY and CDR2 is SVGEGT. This CDR3 spans 13 amino acids. The ends lost 5 bases at V and 5 bases at J; junction bases unmatched: 4.

The J gene is TRBJ2-2, the V gene TRBV6-4, with 11 positions matching TRBD1. Germline CDR1 MRHNA, CDR2 SNTAGT. There are 16 residues in the CDR3. Germline trimming cut 0 bases from V and 5 bases from J; bases unmatched to any gene: 2. The CDR3 DNA sequence: TGTGCCAGCAGTGACTCAGGGACAGGGGGGACCGGGGAGCTGTTTTTT. Protein sequence: CASSDSGTGGTGELFF.

The CDR3 here is CASSVGWEADTQYF. CDR3 bases: TGTGCCAGCAGCGTCGGTTGGGAGGCAGATACGCAGTATTTT. V gene TRBV9 combines with J gene TRBJ2-3; D is perhaps TRBD2 (6 bases). Looked up from germline, CDR1 is SGDLS and CDR2 is YYNGEE. This CDR3 comprises 14 residues. V was shortened by 2 bases and J by 4 bases, with 11 bases between the two germline ends.

The V gene is TRBV4-1, the J gene TRBJ2-7; TRBD2 matches 7 bases. Losses at the gene ends were 0 bases for V and 0 bases for J; bases not matched to a gene: 5. Germline CDR1 and CDR2: MGHRA and YSYEKL. The CDR3 extends over 16 amino acids. CDR3 region: CASSQEVGGSSYEQYF. The CDR3 nucleotides are TGCGCCAGCAGCCAAGAGGTGGGGGGGAGCTCCTACGAGCAGTACTTC.

The V gene is TRBV7-3, the J gene TRBJ1-5; TRBD1 is a possible D gene (6 bases). Germline V gene lookup returns CDR1 SGHTA and CDR2 FQGTGA. Trimming left V 1 base short and J 14 bases short, with 15 bases between. The CDR3 covers 13 residues. CDR3 sequence (DNA): TGTGCCAGCAGCTTAAGCCCGGACAGTCCCAAGCATTTT. Translation gives CASSLSPDSPKHF.

In this sample, this clone turned up a few times. V usage is TRBV30 and J usage is TRBJ2-3; weak D call: TRBD2 (5 bases). Trimming stripped 3 bases from V and 8 bases from J, with 15 bases between. The CDR3 is 13 amino acids. Germline CDR1 GTSNPN, CDR2 SVGIG (reference sequence). The CDR3 protein is CAWRGGPQGTQYF. The CDR3 nucleotides are TGTGCCTGGAGAGGAGGCCCCCAAGGTACGCAGTATTTT. Using reference TRBV30 and TRBJ2-3 for the parts outside the CDR3, the full variable domain is SQTIHQWPATLVQPVGSPLSLECTVEGTSNPNLYWYRQAAGRGLQLLFYSVGIGQISSEVPQNLSASRPQDRQFILSSKKLLLSDSGFYLCAWRGGPQGTQYFGPGTRLTVL.

The chain couples TRBV24-1 to TRBJ2-5; the match to TRBD1 covers 8 bases. CDR1 KGHDR and CDR2 SFDVKD come from the germline V gene. The junction had 4 bases not matched to a gene; V was cut back by 3 bases and J by 5 bases. This CDR3 has 14 residues. CDR3 protein: CATSDPTGGETQYF. CDR3 nucleotide sequence: TGTGCCACCAGTGATCCCACAGGGGGGGAGACCCAGTACTTC.

The chain couples TRBV5-5 to TRBJ1-6; the D is unclear. The germline CDR1 and CDR2 sequences are SGHKS and YYEKEE (reference sequence). Deletions cut 3 bases from V and 10 bases from J, with 17 bases between. CDR3 length: 15 amino acids. CDR3 protein: CASSSGPGSGSPLHF. The CDR3 bases are TGTGCCAGCAGCTCAGGACCCGGGTCGGGGTCACCCCTCCACTTT.